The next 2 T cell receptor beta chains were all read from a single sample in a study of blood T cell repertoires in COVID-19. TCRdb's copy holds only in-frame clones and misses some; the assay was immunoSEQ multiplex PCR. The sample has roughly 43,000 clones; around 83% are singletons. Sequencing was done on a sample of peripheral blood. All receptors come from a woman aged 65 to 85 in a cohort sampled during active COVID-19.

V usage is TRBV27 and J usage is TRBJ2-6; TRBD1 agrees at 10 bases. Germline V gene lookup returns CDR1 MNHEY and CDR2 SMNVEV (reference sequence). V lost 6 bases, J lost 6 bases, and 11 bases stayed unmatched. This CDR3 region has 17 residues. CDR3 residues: CASRPREGTGEANVLTF. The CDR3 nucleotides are TGTGCCAGCAGACCCCGGGAGGGGACAGGGGAGGCCAACGTCCTGACTTTC.

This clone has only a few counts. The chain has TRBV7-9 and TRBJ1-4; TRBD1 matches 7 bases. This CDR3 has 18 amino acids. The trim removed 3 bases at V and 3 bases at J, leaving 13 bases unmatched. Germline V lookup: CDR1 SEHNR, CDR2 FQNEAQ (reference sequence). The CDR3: CASSLSGGPEGANEKLFF. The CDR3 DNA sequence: TGTGCCAGCAGCTTGTCAGGGGGACCGGAAGGTGCTAATGAAAAACTGTTTTTT.